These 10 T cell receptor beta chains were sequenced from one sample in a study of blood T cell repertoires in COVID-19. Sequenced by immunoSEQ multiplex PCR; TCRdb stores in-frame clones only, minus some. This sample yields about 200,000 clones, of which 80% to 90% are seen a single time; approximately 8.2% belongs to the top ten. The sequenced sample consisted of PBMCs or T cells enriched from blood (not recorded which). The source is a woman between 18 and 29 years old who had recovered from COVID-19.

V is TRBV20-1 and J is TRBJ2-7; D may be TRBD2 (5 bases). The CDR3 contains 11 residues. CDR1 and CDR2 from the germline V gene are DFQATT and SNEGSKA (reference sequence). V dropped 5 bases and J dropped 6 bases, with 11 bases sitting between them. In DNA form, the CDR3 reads TGCAGTGCTGGCGGGTTTGCCGAGCAGTACTTC. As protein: CSAGGFAEQYF.

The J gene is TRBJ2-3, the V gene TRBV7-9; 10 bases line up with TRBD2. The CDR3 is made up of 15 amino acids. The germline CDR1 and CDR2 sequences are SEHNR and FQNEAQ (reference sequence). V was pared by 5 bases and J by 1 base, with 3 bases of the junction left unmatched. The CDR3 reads CASSITSGGTDTQYF. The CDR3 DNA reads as TGTGCCAGCAGCATAACTAGCGGGGGCACAGATACGCAGTATTTT.

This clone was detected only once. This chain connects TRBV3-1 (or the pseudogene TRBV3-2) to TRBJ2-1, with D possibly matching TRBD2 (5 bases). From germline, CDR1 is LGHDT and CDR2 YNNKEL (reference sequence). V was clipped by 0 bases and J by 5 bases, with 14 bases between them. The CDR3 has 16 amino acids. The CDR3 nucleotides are TGTGCCAGCAGCCAAGATGCCGGGGTAACTAACAATGAGCAGTTCTTC. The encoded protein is CASSQDAGVTNNEQFF.

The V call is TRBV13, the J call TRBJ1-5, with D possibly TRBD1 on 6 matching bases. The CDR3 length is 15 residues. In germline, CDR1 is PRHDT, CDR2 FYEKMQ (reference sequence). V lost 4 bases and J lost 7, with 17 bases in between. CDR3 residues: CASSSRDKINQPQHF. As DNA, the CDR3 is TGTGCCAGCAGCTCCCGGGACAAGATTAACCAGCCCCAGCATTTT. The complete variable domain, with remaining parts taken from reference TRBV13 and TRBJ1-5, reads AAGVIQSPRHLIKEKRETATLKCYPIPRHDTVYWYQQGPGQDPQFLISFYEKMQSDKGSIPDRFSAQQFSDYHSELNMSSLELGDSALYFCASSSRDKINQPQHFGDGTRLSIL.

CDR3 amino acids: CASSLSHLDIWQFF. CDR3 in DNA: TGTGCCAGCAGTTTATCCCATTTGGACATTTGGCAGTTCTTC. The chain employs TRBV27 and TRBJ2-1; a possible D gene is TRBD1 (5 bases). CDR1 is MNHEY, CDR2 SMNVEV, per germline (reference sequence). This CDR3 has 14 residues. With 0 bases removed from V and 12 bases from J, the gap between germline ends came to 15 bases.

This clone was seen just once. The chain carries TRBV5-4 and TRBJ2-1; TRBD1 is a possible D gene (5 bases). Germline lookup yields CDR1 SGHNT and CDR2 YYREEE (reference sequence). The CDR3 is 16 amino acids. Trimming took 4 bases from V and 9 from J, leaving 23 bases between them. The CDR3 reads CASSPYIQMGPSEQFF. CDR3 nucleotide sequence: TGTGCCAGCAGCCCCTATATACAGATGGGGCCCAGTGAGCAGTTCTTC.

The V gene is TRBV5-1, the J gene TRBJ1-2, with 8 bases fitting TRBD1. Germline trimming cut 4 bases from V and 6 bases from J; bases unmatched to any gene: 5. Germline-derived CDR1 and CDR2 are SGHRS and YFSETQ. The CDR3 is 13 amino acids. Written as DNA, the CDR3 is TGCGCCAGCAGCATTGGGACAGGCAATGGCTACACCTTC. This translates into CASSIGTGNGYTF. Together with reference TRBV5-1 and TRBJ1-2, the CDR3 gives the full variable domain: KAGVTQTPRYLIKTRGQQVTLSCSPISGHRSVSWYQQTPGQGLQFLFEYFSETQRNKGNFPGRFSGRQFSNSRSEMNVSTLELGDSALYLCASSIGTGNGYTFGSGTRLTVV.

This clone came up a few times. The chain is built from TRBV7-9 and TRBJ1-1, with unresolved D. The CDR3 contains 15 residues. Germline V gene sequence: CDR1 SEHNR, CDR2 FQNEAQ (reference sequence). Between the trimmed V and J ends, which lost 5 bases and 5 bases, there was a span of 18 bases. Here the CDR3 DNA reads TGTGCCAGCAGCCCCACGACTGTGCTCTCAACTGAAGCTTTCTTT. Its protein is CASSPTTVLSTEAFF.

The CDR3: CASSDFGDTDTQYF. The CDR3 DNA is TGTGCCAGCAGTGACTTTGGAGACACAGATACGCAGTATTTT. The chain links TRBV6-4 to TRBJ2-3; D gene unclear. Germline CDR1 and CDR2: MRHNA and SNTAGT. V was pared by 1 base and J by 2 bases, with 7 bases between. This CDR3 contains 14 residues.

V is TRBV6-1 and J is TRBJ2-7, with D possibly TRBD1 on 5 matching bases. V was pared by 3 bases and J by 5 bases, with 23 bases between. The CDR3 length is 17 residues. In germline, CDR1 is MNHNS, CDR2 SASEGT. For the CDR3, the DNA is TGTGCCAGCAGTGAGGAAGGTGGATTGGGGCAGGTTGACGAGCAGTACTTC. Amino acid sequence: CASSEEGGLGQVDEQYF.